What follows are 28 T cell receptor beta chains derived from one specimen sequenced in a study of T cell clones after liver transplantation (dated by TCRdb to between 2019 and 2020). Library preparation employed the immunoSEQ multiplex PCR assay. Entries here come from immuneACCESS through TCRdb and include only in-frame sequences with V and J called. Some clones fail to appear in such tables; in the studies checked, an unresolved V gene covers under half of the shortfall, and the cause of the remainder is unknown. This sample lists approximately 70,000 clones; around 84% were detected once. 2.1% of the sample is held by the ten biggest clonotypes. Sequenced material: CD4+ T cells from blood, taken less than 50 months after liver transplant. These receptors came from a human patient who received a liver transplant. Following a transplant, some T cells may be graft donor cells, not patient cells.

The chain links TRBV6-1 to TRBJ2-7; 9 nucleotides match TRBD2. This CDR3 contains 16 residues. Germline trimming cut 3 bases from V and 0 bases from J; bases unmatched to any gene: 6. Germline CDR1 reads MNHNS; CDR2 reads SASEGT. The CDR3: CASSDRREGLSYEQYF. The CDR3 DNA follows: TGTGCCAGCAGTGACAGGCGGGAGGGCCTCTCCTACGAGCAGTACTTC.

V usage is TRBV7-9 and J usage is TRBJ2-5; D is possibly TRBD2 (5 bases). The end of the DNA aligns better with TRBJ2-7, so the J call may be wrong. The CDR3 contains 15 residues. CDR1 is SEHNR, CDR2 FQNEAQ, per germline (reference sequence). The CDR3 sequence is CASSPVDKSGFEQYF. DNA for the CDR3: TGTGCCAGCAGCCCGGTGGATAAAAGCGGATTCGAGCAGTACTTC.

This clone occurred once. V and J are TRBV11-3 and TRBJ2-2; D ambiguous. In germline, CDR1 is SGHNT, CDR2 YENEEA. CDR3 length: 13 residues. The germline V and J ends were trimmed by 0 bases and 4 bases, with 3 bases remaining between them. The CDR3 DNA reads as TGTGCCAGCAGCTTAGATTCCACCGGGGAGCTGTTTTTT. Translating gives CASSLDSTGELFF.

The chain combines TRBV18 with TRBJ2-3, with 15 bases lining up with TRBD2. CDR3 length: 15 residues. CDR1 and CDR2 (germline): KGHSH, LQKENI. After removal of 0 bases from V and 11 bases from J, the junction contained 3 bases not matched to a gene. CDR3 residues: CASSPPGLAGGWQYF. CDR3 in DNA: TGTGCCAGCTCACCACCGGGACTAGCGGGGGGCTGGCAGTATTTT.

The chain links TRBV19 to TRBJ1-4; D ambiguous. Per the germline V gene, CDR1 is LNHDA and CDR2 is SQIVND (reference sequence). There are 15 residues in the CDR3. V shed 6 bases and J shed 2 bases, with 13 bases lying between them. The CDR3 DNA sequence: TGTGCCAGTAGCCCCCCCGGTAGGACTAATGAAAAACTGTTTTTT. This sequence encodes CASSPPGRTNEKLFF.

V gene TRBV7-2 combines with J gene TRBJ2-1; TRBD2 matches 8 bases. The germline CDR1 and CDR2 sequences are SGHTA and FQGNSA. J was trimmed by 0 bases and V by 2 bases; bases with no gene match: 0. The CDR3 has 15 residues. CDR3 in DNA: TGTGCCAGCAGCTTAAGCGGGAGCTCCTACAATGAGCAGTTCTTC. As protein: CASSLSGSSYNEQFF.

The chain is built from TRBV7-2 and TRBJ2-3; TRBD2 agrees at 10 bases. The CDR3 has 19 residues. Germline assignment: CDR1 SGHTA and CDR2 FQGNSA. J gave up 4 bases and V 0 bases, and 13 bases lay outside the gene matches. CDR3 protein: CASSLAGRSGGASADTQYF. CDR3 DNA sequence: TGTGCCAGCAGCTTAGCGGGGCGGAGCGGGGGGGCCTCGGCAGATACGCAGTATTTT.

The genes are TRBV7-7 and TRBJ2-2, with D uncertain. In germline, CDR1 is SSHAT, CDR2 FNYEAQ (reference sequence). Trimming pared 1 base from V and 6 bases from J, leaving 9 bases between. This CDR3 has 14 residues. As DNA, the CDR3 is TGTGCCAGCAGCTTAGGGTATCGTCCCGGGGAGCTGTTTTTT. As protein: CASSLGYRPGELFF.

The chain recombines TRBV6-5 with TRBJ2-1, with D perhaps assigned TRBD1 or TRBD2 (5 bases each). CDR1 and CDR2 from the germline V gene are MNHEY and SVGAGI. V dropped 3 bases and J dropped 0 bases, with 12 bases sitting between them. This CDR3 is 16 amino acids long. The CDR3 region is CASSYDSTSSYNEQFF. CDR3 bases: TGTGCCAGCAGTTATGACAGTACTAGCTCCTACAATGAGCAGTTCTTC.

The rearrangement joins TRBV29-1 to TRBJ2-1; D is undetermined. Germline assignment: CDR1 SQVTM and CDR2 ANQGSEA. Deletions cut 7 bases from V and 7 bases from J, with 14 bases between. The CDR3 runs 12 residues. The CDR3 region has the DNA TGCAGCGCCCCCGTACTCAAAAATGAGCAGTTCTTC. Its translation is CSAPVLKNEQFF.

This clone was detected only once. The chain links TRBV7-2 to TRBJ2-2, with a possible D match to TRBD1 (5 bases). The CDR3 runs to 15 residues. Germline CDR1 is SGHTA and CDR2 is FQGNSA. With 5 bases removed from V and 1 base from J, the gap between germline ends came to 11 bases. CDR3 protein: CASSRPTGNTGELFF. The CDR3 DNA sequence: TGTGCCAGCAGCCGTCCCACAGGGAACACCGGGGAGCTGTTTTTT.

Details on this clone: The identical CDR3 is also encoded by other nucleotide sequences in the sample. CDR3 sequence: CASSLVGEETQYF. DNA of the CDR3: TGCGCCAGCAGCTTGGTGGGGGAAGAGACCCAGTACTTC. The chain is built from TRBV5-1 and TRBJ2-5; D is possibly TRBD1 or TRBD2 (5 bases each). This CDR3 contains 13 residues. Germline V gene lookup returns CDR1 SGHRS and CDR2 YFSETQ. V was pared by 0 bases and J by 3 bases, with 6 bases between.

The rearrangement uses TRBV6-6 and TRBJ2-7; D unclear. V was pared by 0 bases and J by 3 bases, with 9 bases between. CDR1 is MNHNY and CDR2 is SVGAGI in the germline V gene (reference sequence). This CDR3 contains 14 residues. CDR3 DNA: TGTGCCAGCAGTTACTCGACGGAGAGCTACGAGCAGTACTTC. It encodes CASSYSTESYEQYF.

This clone was counted between two and nine times. This chain links TRBV10-3 with TRBJ1-1; D uncertain. The V and J ends lost 3 bases and 4 bases respectively, with 12 bases between them. Germline CDR1 ENHRY, CDR2 SYGVKD. The CDR3 spans 14 residues. In DNA form, the CDR3 reads TGTGCCATCAGTGATAGTGGTAGTTTCACTGAAGCTTTCTTT. Its translation is CAISDSGSFTEAFF.

The rearrangement uses TRBV19 and TRBJ2-6; D may be TRBD1 (5 bases). CDR3 length: 16 residues. Germline lookup yields CDR1 LNHDA and CDR2 SQIVND (reference sequence). The V and J ends lost 5 bases and 0 bases respectively, with 11 bases between them. DNA of the CDR3: TGTGCCAGTAGTTTGGGCAGGGTCTCTGGGGCCAACGTCCTGACTTTC. It codes for CASSLGRVSGANVLTF.

The chain couples TRBV7-2 to TRBJ2-3; TRBD2 matches 9 bases. CDR1 and CDR2 (germline): SGHTA, FQGNSA. V lost 4 bases, J lost 2 bases, and 13 bases stayed unmatched. The CDR3 length is 18 residues. This CDR3 reads CASSSPVAGGLNTDTQYF. The CDR3 nucleotides read TGTGCCAGCAGCTCCCCAGTTGCGGGGGGGCTTAACACAGATACGCAGTATTTT.

This clone was seen once. J is TRBJ2-3 and V is TRBV7-8, with D possibly matching TRBD1 (5 bases). CDR1 is SGHVS and CDR2 is FQNEAQ in the germline V gene. Between the trimmed V and J ends, which lost 3 bases and 5 bases, there was a span of 12 bases. This CDR3 spans 14 amino acids. The CDR3 DNA follows: TGTGCCAGCAGCTTTCAGGGAACAGTAGATACGCAGTATTTT. Protein: CASSFQGTVDTQYF.

This chain joins TRBV2 and TRBJ1-4; no firm D call. This CDR3 has 13 residues. The germline CDR1 and CDR2 sequences are SNHLY and FYNNEI. V lost 2 bases and J lost 5, with 6 bases in between. The CDR3 DNA reads as TGTGCCAGCAGTGAACTGAGAAATGAAAAACTGTTTTTT. As protein: CASSELRNEKLFF.

The chain joins TRBV4-2 to TRBJ1-5; no clear D gene. V was cut by 0 bases and J by 0 bases, with 12 bases left in between. Germline V gene data show CDR1 as LGHNA and CDR2 as YNFKEQ. The CDR3 consists of 17 residues. The CDR3, as DNA: TGTGCCAGCAGCCAAGATGGAGCTACCTTTAGCAATCAGCCCCAGCATTTT. Amino acid sequence: CASSQDGATFSNQPQHF.

Comments on this clone: The same CDR3 arises from other DNA sequences in this sample as well. The V call is TRBV7-2, the J call TRBJ2-7; 11 nucleotides agree with TRBD2. With V trimmed by 5 bases and J by 5 bases, 14 bases remained unmatched. The V gene's germline CDR1 is SGHTA and CDR2 FQGNSA. The CDR3 runs 17 residues. DNA of the CDR3: TGTGCCAGCAGCATTAGCGGGGGGGCGGGTGGCACCCACGAGCAGTACTTC. It encodes CASSISGGAGGTHEQYF.

On this clone itself: A read error is likely here: a far larger clone is one base away. The chain links TRBV4-2 to TRBJ1-1; 9 nucleotides match TRBD1. CDR3 length: 14 amino acids. From germline, CDR1 is LGHNA and CDR2 YNFKEQ. V shed 4 bases, J shed 5 bases, and the junction held 5 bases outside the gene matches. DNA for the CDR3: TGTGCCAGCAGCCGACAGACAGGGGGGACTGAAGCTTTCTTT. Translated, it gives CASSRQTGGTEAFF.

In the case of this clone: Other nucleotide sequences in the sample specify the same CDR3. This sequence joins TRBV27 and TRBJ1-2; D might be TRBD1 (6 bases). Germline lookup yields CDR1 MNHEY and CDR2 SMNVEV (reference sequence). The V end lost 3 bases, the J end lost 8 bases, and 13 bases lay between the germline ends. The CDR3 is 13 amino acids. Here the CDR3 reads CASSFRGLEGYTF. DNA of the CDR3: TGTGCCAGCAGTTTCCGGGGGCTGGAAGGCTACACCTTC.

The rearrangement uses TRBV7-2 and TRBJ2-3, with D possibly called TRBD1 or TRBD2 (5 bases each). CDR3 length: 15 residues. CDR1 and CDR2 from the germline V gene are SGHTA and FQGNSA. V lost 5 bases, J lost 0 bases, and 12 bases lay in between. CDR3 in DNA: TGTGCCAGCAGCCAAGGGACCAGTAGCACAGATACGCAGTATTTT. This translates into CASSQGTSSTDTQYF.

V usage is TRBV6-5 and J usage is TRBJ1-5; D remains unclear. The CDR3 has 13 residues. Germline CDR1 MNHEY, CDR2 SVGAGI. V lost 6 bases and J 0 bases, leaving 6 bases between the germline ends. The CDR3 protein is CASSRYSNQPQHF. CDR3 nucleotide sequence: TGTGCCAGCAGCCGATATAGCAATCAGCCCCAGCATTTT.

A single count supports this clone. The J gene is TRBJ1-2, the V gene TRBV7-2; D is unclear. Per germline, CDR1 SGHTA and CDR2 FQGNSA. Trimming took 2 bases from V and 14 from J, leaving 15 bases between them. This CDR3 region has 12 residues. The CDR3 bases are TGTGCCAGCAGCTTATTTAACGACGGCTTGACCTTC. Residues: CASSLFNDGLTF.

This clone was picked up many times. CDR3 sequence (DNA): TGCGCCAGCAGGACCGACAGGGACTATGGCTACACCTTC. This sequence encodes CASRTDRDYGYTF. The chain combines TRBV5-1 with TRBJ1-2, with 7 bases identical to TRBD1. The CDR3 length is 13 residues. Germline CDR1 reads SGHRS; CDR2 reads YFSETQ. The trim removed 5 bases at V and 3 bases at J, leaving 4 bases unmatched.

V and J are TRBV5-1 and TRBJ2-5; D is unresolved. V was trimmed by 10 bases and J by 4 bases, leaving 11 bases between them. The CDR3 contains 11 residues. Germline loops: CDR1 SGHRS, CDR2 YFSETQ. The CDR3 here is CAFRVRETQYF. The CDR3 DNA sequence: TGCGCCTTCCGTGTACGAGAGACCCAGTACTTC.

The chain combines TRBV4-2 with TRBJ2-5; TRBD1 or TRBD2 may be the D gene (5 bases each). The germline gives CDR1 LGHNA, CDR2 YNFKEQ. CDR3 length equals 16 residues. Trimming shortened V by 3 bases and J by 3 bases, and 17 bases separated the two germline ends. For the CDR3, the DNA is TGTGCCAGCAGCCACTCCTCGGGACGTTCCGAAGAGACCCAGTACTTC. It is translated as CASSHSSGRSEETQYF.